Sequencing of this T cell receptor (beta chain) was carried out in a study of cytomegalovirus exposure and HLA in healthy donors. The study ran its PCR with 60 Vbeta and 13 Jbeta primers. Profiling relied on immunoSEQ multiplex PCR, and the TCRdb table lists in-frame clones only, not all of them. The sample table includes 150,000 to 250,000 clones. V shed 6 bases and J shed 2 bases, with 13 bases lying between them. Germline V gives CDR1 SGHAT, CDR2 FQNNGV. The CDR3 is 14 residues long. The J gene is TRBJ2-5, the V gene TRBV11-2; D possibly corresponds to TRBD2 (5 bases). Sequencing was done on a sample of PBMCs. The TCR was taken from a boy aged 10-17 years in good health and CMV-seronegative. The CDR3 bases are TGTGCCAGCAGGGCCTACGGGGATCAAGAGACCCAGTACTTC. The encoded protein is CASRAYGDQETQYF.